These 23 T cell receptor beta chains share one sample of origin, sequenced in a study of T cell responses to AZD1222 COVID-19 vaccine. Clones were sequenced by immunoSEQ multiplex PCR, and TCRdb holds only the in-frame ones, with some missing. Of about 130,000 clones in the sample, 80% to 90% were seen once. Sample: peripheral blood, taken 28 days after the second AZD1222 dose. These receptor sequences come from an adult who received the AZD1222 COVID-19 vaccine.

In regard to this clone: The sample contains more than one DNA sequence encoding this CDR3. The rearrangement links TRBV18 to TRBJ2-1; D may be TRBD2 (5 bases). The length of the CDR3 is 13 residues. V gave up 3 bases and J gave up 4 bases, with 7 bases separating them. Germline CDR1 reads KGHSH; CDR2 reads LQKENI. The chain's CDR3 is CASSPGGYNEQFF. DNA of the CDR3: TGTGCCAGCTCACCGGGCGGGTACAATGAGCAGTTCTTC. Together with reference TRBV18 and TRBJ2-1, the CDR3 gives the full variable domain: NAGVMQNPRHLVRRRGQEARLRCSPMKGHSHVYWYRQLPEEGLKFMVYLQKENIIDESGMPKERFSAEFPKEGPSILRIQQVVRGDSAAYFCASSPGGYNEQFFGPGTRLTVL.

The V call is TRBV2, the J call TRBJ2-7; the D is unclear. The CDR3 is 11 amino acids. Per germline, CDR1 SNHLY and CDR2 FYNNEI. The V end lost 5 bases, the J end lost 0 bases, and 2 bases lay between the germline ends. The CDR3 DNA sequence: TGTGCCAGCAGTACCTCCTACGAGCAGTACTTC. Encoded protein: CASSTSYEQYF.

The chain links TRBV11-2 to TRBJ2-5, with 10 nucleotides matching TRBD2. Trimming at V came to 5 bases and at J to 2 bases, leaving 5 bases not matched to a gene. The CDR3 runs 15 residues. Looked up from germline, CDR1 is SGHAT and CDR2 is FQNNGV. The CDR3 spells CASSPRLAGQETQYF. The CDR3 DNA sequence: TGTGCCAGCAGCCCGCGACTAGCGGGTCAAGAGACCCAGTACTTC.

The chain couples TRBV28 to TRBJ1-2; the D is unclear. Germline V lookup: CDR1 MDHEN, CDR2 SYDVKM. The CDR3 loop spans 13 amino acids. V lost 8 bases, J lost 4 bases, and 14 bases lay in between. This CDR3 is CASSSAPGYGYTF. The CDR3 coding sequence is TGTGCCAGCTCCTCGGCTCCGGGCTATGGCTACACCTTC.

This clone was seen once. The chain has TRBV6-6 and TRBJ1-5; no clear D. Looked up from germline, CDR1 is MNHNY and CDR2 is SVGAGI (reference sequence). Trimming shortened V by 6 bases and J by 7 bases, and 10 bases separated the two germline ends. This CDR3 region has 12 residues. This chain's CDR3 is CASSPPVQPQHF. CDR3 coding DNA: TGTGCCAGCAGCCCCCCTGTGCAGCCCCAGCATTTT.

CDR3 coding DNA: TGTGCCAGTAGTATAGTCCTACGGAATAGCAATCAGCCCCAGCATTTT. It translates to CASSIVLRNSNQPQHF. The chain joins TRBV19 to TRBJ1-5; D remains ambiguous. The germline V gene encodes CDR1 LNHDA and CDR2 SQIVND (reference sequence). With 1 base removed from V and 0 bases from J, the gap between germline ends came to 10 bases. The CDR3 sequence is 16 residues long.

Of note for this clone: The junction differs from germline at one of its ends, possibly a read error. V is TRBV6-5 and J is TRBJ2-7, with TRBD1 matching over 9 bases. Germline CDR1 is MNHEY and CDR2 is SVGAGI. This CDR3 comprises 13 residues. DNA for the CDR3: TGTGCCAGCAGTTACTCCGGGACAGGGATTTTTTTCTTC. Residues: CASSYSGTGIFFF.

The rearrangement links TRBV18 to TRBJ2-5; 7 bases map to TRBD2. Germline loops: CDR1 KGHSH, CDR2 LQKENI. J lost 5 bases, V lost 3 bases, and 3 bases had no gene match. The CDR3 is made up of 13 amino acids. DNA for the CDR3: TGTGCCAGCTCACCCAGGCGGGAGGAGACCCAGTACTTC. It yields the protein CASSPRREETQYF.

The V call is TRBV2, the J call TRBJ1-5; D gene ambiguous. CDR1 is SNHLY, CDR2 FYNNEI, per germline. The CDR3 has 15 amino acids. Between the trimmed V and J ends, which lost 8 bases and 5 bases, there was a span of 19 bases. CDR3 in DNA: TGTGCCAGCTACCCCCCCGGGGTTCCCCATCAGCCCCAGCATTTT. Translated, it gives CASYPPGVPHQPQHF.

The chain has TRBV6-1 and TRBJ2-7; D unresolved. This CDR3 contains 12 residues. Germline assignment: CDR1 MNHNS and CDR2 SASEGT. Trimming cost V 2 bases and J 5 bases, with 7 bases left between them. The chain's CDR3 is CASSENSHEQYF. Written as DNA, the CDR3 is TGTGCCAGCAGTGAAAACAGTCACGAGCAGTACTTC.

The chain carries TRBV2 and TRBJ1-1, with a weak D call TRBD1 (5 bases). Trimming pared 7 bases from V and 4 bases from J, leaving 13 bases between. The V gene's germline CDR1 is SNHLY and CDR2 FYNNEI. CDR3 size: 13 residues. The CDR3 DNA sequence: TGTGCCAGCAACCCGGACGGGGGCACTGAAGCTTTCTTT. This gives the protein CASNPDGGTEAFF.

The rearrangement links TRBV19 to TRBJ1-5, with D tentatively TRBD1 (6 bases). V was shortened by 5 bases and J by 1 base, with 15 bases between the two germline ends. The CDR3 loop spans 16 amino acids. Germline CDR1 LNHDA, CDR2 SQIVND (reference sequence). The CDR3 sequence is CASSLQGPSSNQPQHF. CDR3 sequence (DNA): TGTGCCAGTAGTTTACAGGGTCCCTCGAGCAATCAGCCCCAGCATTTT.

In the case of this clone: No conserved phenylalanine or tryptophan is present at the end of the CDR3, so a read error is the likely explanation. The chain couples TRBV3-1 (or the pseudogene TRBV3-2) to TRBJ1-2, with D hard to call. Looked up from germline, CDR1 is LGHDT and CDR2 is YNNKEL (reference sequence). CDR3 size: 11 residues. CDR3 residues: CVSSQVNGYTS. The CDR3 region has the DNA TGTGTCAGCAGCCAAGTGAATGGCTACACCTCC.

V usage is TRBV2 and J usage is TRBJ1-6, with no clear D. CDR1 is SNHLY and CDR2 is FYNNEI in the germline V gene. The length of the CDR3 is 15 residues. V lost 3 bases to trimming and J lost 5 bases, with 11 bases between them. The CDR3 DNA sequence: TGTGCCAGCAGTGAGAAGGCACAGAATAATTCACCCCTCCACTTT. Its translation is CASSEKAQNNSPLHF. The variable domain in full, with the rest retrieved from reference TRBV2 and TRBJ1-6, is EPEVTQTPSHQVTQMGQEVILRCVPISNHLYFYWYRQILGQKVEFLVSFYNNEISEKSEIFDDQFSVERPDGSNFTLKIRSTKLEDSAMYFCASSEKAQNNSPLHFGNGTRLTVT.

The chain recombines TRBV11-2 with TRBJ1-4; no reliable D call. Germline V gene lookup returns CDR1 SGHAT and CDR2 FQNNGV. The ends were cut back, 3 bases at V and 8 bases at J, with 7 bases in the middle. This CDR3 has 12 amino acids. The CDR3 reads CASSLAEEKLFF. CDR3 in DNA: TGTGCCAGCAGCTTGGCTGAAGAAAAACTGTTTTTT.

The genes are TRBV7-9 and TRBJ2-4; D unclear. The CDR3 covers 15 residues. The germline V and J ends were trimmed by 4 bases and 2 bases, with 12 bases remaining between them. CDR1 and CDR2 from the germline V gene are SEHNR and FQNEAQ (reference sequence). The CDR3 region is CASSSLRLTKNIQYF. DNA for the CDR3: TGTGCCAGCAGCTCCTTAAGGTTAACCAAAAACATTCAGTACTTC.

V usage is TRBV4-1 and J usage is TRBJ2-1, with D possibly being TRBD2 (5 bases). This CDR3 is built from 12 residues. The ends were cut back, 8 bases at V and 9 bases at J, with 14 bases in the middle. The germline V gene has CDR1 MGHRA and CDR2 YSYEKL. CDR3 DNA sequence: TGCGCCAGCGATCCAAGGAGGCCTGAGCAGTTCTTC. It specifies CASDPRRPEQFF.

V gene TRBV7-9 combines with J gene TRBJ2-1, with 10 nucleotides matching TRBD2. V was pared by 3 bases and J by 2 bases, with 7 bases of the junction left unmatched. Germline CDR1 is SEHNR and CDR2 is FQNEAQ (reference sequence). This CDR3 region has 17 residues. CDR3 in amino acids: CASSFGAGGWAYNEQFF. The CDR3 DNA sequence: TGTGCCAGCAGCTTCGGAGCGGGAGGGTGGGCCTACAATGAGCAGTTCTTC. The full variable domain, rest sourced from reference TRBV7-9 and TRBJ2-1, is DTGVSQNPRHKITKRGQNVTFRCDPISEHNRLYWYRQTLGQGPEFLTYFQNEAQLEKSRLLSDRFSAERPKGSFSTLEIQRTEQGDSAMYLCASSFGAGGWAYNEQFFGPGTRLTVL.

In the case of this clone: Germline and junction disagree at one end, which may indicate a read error. CDR3 sequence reads: CASSLANEQFF. For the CDR3, the DNA is TGTGCCAGCAGTCTAGCCAATGAGCAGTTCTTC. J is TRBJ2-1 and V is TRBV12-3 or TRBV12-4; maybe TRBD2 (5 bases). The CDR3 runs 11 residues.

The J gene is TRBJ1-5, the V gene TRBV12-5; 7 positions agree with TRBD1. Trimming removed 6 bases from V and 2 bases from J; junction bases left unmatched: 7. The V gene's germline CDR1 is LGHNT and CDR2 FRNRAP. The CDR3 consists of 15 residues. CDR3 amino acids: CASGSTGPGNQPQHF. DNA for the CDR3: TGTGCTAGTGGCTCGACAGGGCCTGGCAATCAGCCCCAGCATTTT.

About this clone: Compared with germline, one end of the junction differs, possibly owing to a read error. The chain recombines TRBV2 with TRBJ2-1; 7 bases fit TRBD2. Germline V lookup: CDR1 SNHLY, CDR2 FYNNEI. The CDR3 sequence is 15 residues long. The CDR3 loop reads CASREGLAAVDEQFF. Written as DNA, the CDR3 is TGTGCCAGCAGGGAAGGGCTAGCGGCGGTGGATGAGCAGTTCTTC.

The chain joins TRBV30 to TRBJ1-1; D remains unclear. CDR3 size: 12 residues. In germline, CDR1 is GTSNPN, CDR2 SVGIG (reference sequence). Trimming took 5 bases from V and 9 from J, leaving 16 bases between them. The CDR3 nucleotides are TGTGCCTGGGCCCCGGGGAGAATGAAAGCTTTCTTT. Translating gives CAWAPGRMKAFF.

In DNA, the CDR3 is TGCGCCAGCAGCCAGGGGCCTTTCGGACAGGGGGCCTTCTCCTACGAGCAGTACTTC. It is translated as CASSQGPFGQGAFSYEQYF. V and J are TRBV5-1 and TRBJ2-7; 11 nucleotides align to TRBD1. The trim removed 4 bases at V and 0 bases at J, leaving 15 bases unmatched. In germline, CDR1 is SGHRS, CDR2 YFSETQ. This CDR3 contains 19 residues. The whole variable domain, filled in from reference TRBV5-1 and TRBJ2-7, reads KAGVTQTPRYLIKTRGQQVTLSCSPISGHRSVSWYQQTPGQGLQFLFEYFSETQRNKGNFPGRFSGRQFSNSRSEMNVSTLELGDSALYLCASSQGPFGQGAFSYEQYFGPGTRLTVT.